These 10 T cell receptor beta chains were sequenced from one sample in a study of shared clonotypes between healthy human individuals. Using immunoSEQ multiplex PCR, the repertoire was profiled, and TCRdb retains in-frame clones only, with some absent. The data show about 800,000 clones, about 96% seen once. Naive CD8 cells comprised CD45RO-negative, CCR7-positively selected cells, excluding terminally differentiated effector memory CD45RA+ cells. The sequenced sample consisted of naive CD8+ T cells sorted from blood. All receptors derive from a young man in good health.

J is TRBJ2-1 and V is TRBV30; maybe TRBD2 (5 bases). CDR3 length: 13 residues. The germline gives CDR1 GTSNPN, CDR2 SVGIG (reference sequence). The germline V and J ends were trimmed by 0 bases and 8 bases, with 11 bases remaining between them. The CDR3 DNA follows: TGTGCCTGGAGTGTACTTTTCGGGGATGAGCAGTTCTTC. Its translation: CAWSVLFGDEQFF.

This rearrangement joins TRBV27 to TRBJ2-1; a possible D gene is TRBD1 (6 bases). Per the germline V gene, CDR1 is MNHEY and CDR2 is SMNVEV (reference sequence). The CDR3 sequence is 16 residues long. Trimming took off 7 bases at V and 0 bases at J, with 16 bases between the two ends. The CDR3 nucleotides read TGTGCCAGCAAATTAACGGGGACATCCTCCTACAATGAGCAGTTCTTC. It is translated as CASKLTGTSSYNEQFF.

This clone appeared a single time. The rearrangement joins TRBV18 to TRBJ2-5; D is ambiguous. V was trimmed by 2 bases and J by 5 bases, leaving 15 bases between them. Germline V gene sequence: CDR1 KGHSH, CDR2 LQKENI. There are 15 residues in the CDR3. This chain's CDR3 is CASSPISGGEETQYF. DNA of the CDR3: TGTGCCAGCTCACCAATATCGGGTGGTGAGGAGACCCAGTACTTC.

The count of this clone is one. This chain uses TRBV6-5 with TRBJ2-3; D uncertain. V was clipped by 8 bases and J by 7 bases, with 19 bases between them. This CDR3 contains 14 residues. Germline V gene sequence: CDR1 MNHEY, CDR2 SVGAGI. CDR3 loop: CASRGPLLTHTQYF. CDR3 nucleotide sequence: TGTGCCAGCCGTGGGCCGCTACTTACCCATACGCAGTATTTT.

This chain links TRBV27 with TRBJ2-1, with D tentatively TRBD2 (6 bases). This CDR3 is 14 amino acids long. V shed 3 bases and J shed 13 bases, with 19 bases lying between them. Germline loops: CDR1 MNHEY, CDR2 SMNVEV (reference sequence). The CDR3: CASSFSLASKPQFF. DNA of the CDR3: TGTGCCAGCAGTTTTTCTCTAGCGTCTAAACCTCAGTTCTTC.

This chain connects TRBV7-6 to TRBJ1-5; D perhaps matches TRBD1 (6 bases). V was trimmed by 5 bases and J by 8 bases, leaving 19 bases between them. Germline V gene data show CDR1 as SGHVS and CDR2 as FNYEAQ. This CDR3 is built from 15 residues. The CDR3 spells CASSLVGGAAEPQHF. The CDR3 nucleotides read TGTGCCAGCAGCCTCGTCGGGGGGGCCGCGGAGCCCCAGCATTTT. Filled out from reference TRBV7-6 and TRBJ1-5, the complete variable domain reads GAGVSQSPRYKVTKRGQDVALRCDPISGHVSLYWYRQALGQGPEFLTYFNYEAQQDKSGLPNDRFSAERPEGSISTLTIQRTEQRDSAMYRCASSLVGGAAEPQHFGDGTRLSIL.

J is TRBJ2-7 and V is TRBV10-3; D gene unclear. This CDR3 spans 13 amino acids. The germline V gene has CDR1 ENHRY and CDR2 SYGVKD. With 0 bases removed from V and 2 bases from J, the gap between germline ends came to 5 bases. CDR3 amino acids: CAISESTAYEQYF. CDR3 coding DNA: TGTGCCATCAGTGAGTCGACTGCCTACGAGCAGTACTTC.

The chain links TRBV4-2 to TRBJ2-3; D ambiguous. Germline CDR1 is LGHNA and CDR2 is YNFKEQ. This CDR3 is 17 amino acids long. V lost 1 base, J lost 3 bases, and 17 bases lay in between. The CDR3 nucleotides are TGTGCCAGCAGCCAAGGTGTCAACAGAAGGAAAACAGATACGCAGTATTTT. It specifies CASSQGVNRRKTDTQYF.

In DNA form, the CDR3 reads TGTGCCAGCAGCCCGGGGGGTCCTCTTGAAGCTTTCTTT. Translated, it gives CASSPGGPLEAFF. V gene TRBV7-2 combines with J gene TRBJ1-1, with D maybe TRBD1 (5 bases). V was clipped by 5 bases and J by 7 bases, with 14 bases between them. Germline CDR1 is SGHTA and CDR2 is FQGNSA. This CDR3 has 13 residues.

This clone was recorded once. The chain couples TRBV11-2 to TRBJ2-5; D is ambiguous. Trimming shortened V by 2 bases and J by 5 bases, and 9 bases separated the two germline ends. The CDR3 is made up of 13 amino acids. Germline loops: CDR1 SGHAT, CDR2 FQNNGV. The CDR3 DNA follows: TGTGCCAGCAGCTTAAGGCCCCTGGAGACCCAGTACTTC. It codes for CASSLRPLETQYF.